The entry below describes one T cell receptor (beta chain). The germline V gene has CDR1 SEHNR and CDR2 FQNEAQ (reference sequence). The CDR3 is made up of 18 amino acids. V lost 5 bases to trimming and J lost 3 bases; unmatched junction nucleotides: 17. These data are taken from a study of blood T cell repertoires in COVID-19. Source study methods: Amplification of reference gene primers provided the estimated nucleated cell counts. Using immunoSEQ multiplex PCR, the repertoire was profiled, and TCRdb retains in-frame clones only, with some absent. The DNA was the basis for D and trimming; V, J and clone size are from that table. The table records roughly 50,000 clones, more than 70% of them present only once.

Sequenced material: peripheral blood. J is TRBJ1-2 and V is TRBV7-9; 8 positions agree with TRBD1. The sequence came from a human donor in a cohort sampled during active COVID-19. Here the CDR3 reads CASSPFPGQATKDYGYTF. The CDR3 DNA is TGTGCCAGCAGCCCCTTTCCGGGACAGGCAACGAAGGACTATGGCTACACCTTC.